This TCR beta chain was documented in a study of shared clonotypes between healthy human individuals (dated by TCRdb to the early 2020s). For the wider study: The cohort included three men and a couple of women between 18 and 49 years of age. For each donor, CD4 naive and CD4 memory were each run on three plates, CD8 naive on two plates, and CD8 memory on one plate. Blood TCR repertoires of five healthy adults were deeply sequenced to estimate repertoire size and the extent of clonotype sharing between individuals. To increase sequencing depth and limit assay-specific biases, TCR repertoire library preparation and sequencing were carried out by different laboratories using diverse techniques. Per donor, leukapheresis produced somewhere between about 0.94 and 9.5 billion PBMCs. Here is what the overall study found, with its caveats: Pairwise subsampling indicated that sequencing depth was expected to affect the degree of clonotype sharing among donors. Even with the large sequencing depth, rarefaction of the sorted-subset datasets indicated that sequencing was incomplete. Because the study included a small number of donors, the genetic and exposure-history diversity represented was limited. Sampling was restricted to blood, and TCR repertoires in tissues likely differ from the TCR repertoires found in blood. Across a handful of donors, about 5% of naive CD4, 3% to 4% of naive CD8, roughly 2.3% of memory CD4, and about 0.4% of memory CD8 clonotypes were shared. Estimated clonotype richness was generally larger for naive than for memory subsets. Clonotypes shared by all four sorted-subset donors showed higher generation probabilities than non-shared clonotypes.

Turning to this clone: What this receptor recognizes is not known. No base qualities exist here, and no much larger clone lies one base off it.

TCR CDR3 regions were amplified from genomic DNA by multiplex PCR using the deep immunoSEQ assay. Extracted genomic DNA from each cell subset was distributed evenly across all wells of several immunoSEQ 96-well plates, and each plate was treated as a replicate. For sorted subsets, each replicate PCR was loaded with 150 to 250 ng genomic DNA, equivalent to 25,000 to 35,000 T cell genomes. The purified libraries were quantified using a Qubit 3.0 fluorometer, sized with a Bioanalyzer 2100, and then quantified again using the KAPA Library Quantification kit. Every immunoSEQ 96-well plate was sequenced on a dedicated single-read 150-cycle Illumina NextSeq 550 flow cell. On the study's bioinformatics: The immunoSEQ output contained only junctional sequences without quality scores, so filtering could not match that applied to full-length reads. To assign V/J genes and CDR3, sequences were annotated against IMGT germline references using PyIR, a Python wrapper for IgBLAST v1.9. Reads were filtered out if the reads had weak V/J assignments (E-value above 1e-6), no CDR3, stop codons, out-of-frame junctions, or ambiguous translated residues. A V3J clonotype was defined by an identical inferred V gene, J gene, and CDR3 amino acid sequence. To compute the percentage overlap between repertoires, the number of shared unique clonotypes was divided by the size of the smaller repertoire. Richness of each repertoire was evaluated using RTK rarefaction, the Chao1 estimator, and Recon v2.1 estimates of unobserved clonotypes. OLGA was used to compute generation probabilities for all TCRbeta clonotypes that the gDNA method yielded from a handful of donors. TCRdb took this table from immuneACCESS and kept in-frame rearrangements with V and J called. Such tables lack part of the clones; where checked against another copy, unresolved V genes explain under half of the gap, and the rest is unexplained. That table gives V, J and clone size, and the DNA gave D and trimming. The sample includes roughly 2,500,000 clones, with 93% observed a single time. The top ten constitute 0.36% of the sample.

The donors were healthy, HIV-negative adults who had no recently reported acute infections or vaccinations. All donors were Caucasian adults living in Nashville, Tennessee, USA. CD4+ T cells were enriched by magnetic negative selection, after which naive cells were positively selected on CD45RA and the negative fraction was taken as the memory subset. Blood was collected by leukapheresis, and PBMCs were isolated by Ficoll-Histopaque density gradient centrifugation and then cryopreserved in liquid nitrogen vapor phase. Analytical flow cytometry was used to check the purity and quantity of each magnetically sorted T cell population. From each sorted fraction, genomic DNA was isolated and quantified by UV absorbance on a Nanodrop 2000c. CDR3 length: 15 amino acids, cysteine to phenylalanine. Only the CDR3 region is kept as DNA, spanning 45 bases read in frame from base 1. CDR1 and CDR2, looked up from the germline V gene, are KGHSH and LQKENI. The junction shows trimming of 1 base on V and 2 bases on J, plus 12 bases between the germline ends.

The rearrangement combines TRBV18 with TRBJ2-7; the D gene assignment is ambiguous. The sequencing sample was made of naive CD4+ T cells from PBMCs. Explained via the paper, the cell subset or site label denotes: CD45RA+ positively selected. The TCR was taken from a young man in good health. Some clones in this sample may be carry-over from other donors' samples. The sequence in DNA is TGTGCCAGCTCACCACTTGCCCTGCAAACCTACGAGCAGTACTTC. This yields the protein CASSPLALQTYEQYF.